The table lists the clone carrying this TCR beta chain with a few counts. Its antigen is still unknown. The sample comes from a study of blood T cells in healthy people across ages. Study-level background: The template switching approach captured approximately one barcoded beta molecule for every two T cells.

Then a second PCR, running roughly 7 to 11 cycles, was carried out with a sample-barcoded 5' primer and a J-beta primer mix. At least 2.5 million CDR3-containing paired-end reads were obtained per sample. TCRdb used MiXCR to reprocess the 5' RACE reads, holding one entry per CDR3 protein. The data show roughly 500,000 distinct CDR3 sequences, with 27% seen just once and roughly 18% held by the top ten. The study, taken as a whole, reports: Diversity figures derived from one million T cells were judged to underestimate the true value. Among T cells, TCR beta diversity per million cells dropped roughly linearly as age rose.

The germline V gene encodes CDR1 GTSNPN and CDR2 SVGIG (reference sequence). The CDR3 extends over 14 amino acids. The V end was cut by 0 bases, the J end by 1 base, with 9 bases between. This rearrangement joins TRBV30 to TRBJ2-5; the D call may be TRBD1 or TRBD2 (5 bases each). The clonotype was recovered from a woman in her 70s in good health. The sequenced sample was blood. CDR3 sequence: CAWSVGGGQETQYF. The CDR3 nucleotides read TGTGCCTGGAGTGTAGGTGGGGGCCAAGAGACCCAGTACTTC.